The 6 T cell receptor beta chains presented below share a single source sample, sequenced in a study of blood T cell repertoires in COVID-19. Sequenced by immunoSEQ multiplex PCR; TCRdb stores in-frame clones only, minus some. The profile shows 100,000 or so clones, about 85% of them singletons. Sequencing was carried out using peripheral blood. These receptors all stem from a woman aged 70-85 years with active or convalescent COVID-19.

The rearrangement uses TRBV6-6 and TRBJ1-2; 11 nucleotides agree with TRBD1. V lost 2 bases and J lost 1; bases outside the gene matches: 3. This CDR3 has 16 amino acids. The germline gives CDR1 MNHNY, CDR2 SVGAGI (reference sequence). In nucleotides, the CDR3 is TGTGCCAGCAGTTACCCCGGGACAGGGGGTAACTATGGCTACACCTTC. It encodes CASSYPGTGGNYGYTF.

The chain employs TRBV3-1 (or the pseudogene TRBV3-2) and TRBJ1-1; no clear D. V dropped 1 base and J dropped 6 bases, with 6 bases sitting between them. Germline V gene data show CDR1 as LGHDT and CDR2 as YNNKEL (reference sequence). The CDR3 has 12 amino acids. CDR3 DNA sequence: TGTGCCAGCAGCCAAGTGGGCTCTGAAGCTTTCTTT. Amino acids: CASSQVGSEAFF.

This chain links TRBV2 with TRBJ2-5; 9 bases map to TRBD2. There are 15 residues in the CDR3. J was trimmed by 6 bases and V by 5 bases; bases with no gene match: 10. Germline V gene data show CDR1 as SNHLY and CDR2 as FYNNEI. CDR3 sequence: CASSPRGGAGKTQYF. The CDR3 coding sequence is TGTGCCAGCAGTCCCCGCGGGGGGGCTGGAAAGACCCAGTACTTC.

CDR3 in amino acids: CASSPPRGDTGELFF. Here the CDR3 DNA reads TGTGCCAGCAGTCCACCCCGGGGAGACACCGGGGAGCTGTTTTTT. This chain uses TRBV28 with TRBJ2-2; TRBD2 is a possible D gene (5 bases). From germline, CDR1 is MDHEN and CDR2 SYDVKM. The CDR3 is 15 residues long. V lost 5 bases to trimming and J lost 3 bases, with 13 bases between them. Drawing the rest from reference TRBV28 and TRBJ2-2, the complete variable domain is DVKVTQSSRYLVKRTGEKVFLECVQDMDHENMFWYRQDPGLGLRLIYFSYDVKMKEKGDIPEGYSVSREKKERFSLILESASTNQTSMYLCASSPPRGDTGELFFGEGSRLTVL.

This clone was seen a handful of times. V is TRBV6-5 and J is TRBJ2-1; 12 bases align to TRBD2. The CDR3 runs to 15 residues. CDR1 MNHEY and CDR2 SVGAGI come from the germline V gene. V lost 2 bases to trimming and J lost 6 bases; unmatched junction nucleotides: 2. CDR3 sequence: CASSYPSGGVNEQFF. CDR3 DNA: TGTGCCAGCAGTTACCCTAGCGGGGGGGTCAATGAGCAGTTCTTC.

The chain has TRBV9 and TRBJ1-4; tentatively, D is TRBD1 (6 bases). The CDR3 has 16 amino acids. V was cut by 3 bases and J by 7 bases, with 19 bases left in between. From germline, CDR1 is SGDLS and CDR2 YYNGEE. The DNA of the CDR3 is TGTGCCAGCAGCGCCGGAACAGGGAAGTATGGTGAAAAACTGTTTTTT. Its protein product is CASSAGTGKYGEKLFF. Complete variable domain (other parts from reference TRBV9 and TRBJ1-4): DSGVTQTPKHLITATGQRVTLRCSPRSGDLSVYWYQQSLDQGLQFLIQYYNGEERAKGNILERFSAQQFPDLHSELNLSSLELGDSALYFCASSAGTGKYGEKLFFGSGTQLSVL.